This TCR beta chain is from a study of T-cell memory formation after mild COVID-19. Study background: Largely donor-specific sequence clusters came from a couple of donors.

Broader study findings: For contracting clones, CD4+ ones sat mainly in CM and EM, CD8+ in EMRA.

5'RACE, which relied on constant-segment primers, yielded TCR alpha and TCR beta cDNA libraries carrying sample barcodes and UMIs. TCRdb re-called the 5' RACE reads with MiXCR, one entry per CDR3 protein. Of roughly 380,000 distinct CDR3 sequences detected, around 28% appear once; the ten largest clones hold about 13%. The CDR3 has 11 amino acids. CDR1 is KGHSH and CDR2 is LQKENI in the germline V gene. Trimming took 8 bases from V and 2 from J, leaving 6 bases between them. The sample holds many counts of this clonotype. No antigen is known for it. The sample was PBMCs or a T cell subset sorted from them (not recorded which). This chain connects TRBV18 to TRBJ2-5, with D hard to call. The TCR comes from an adult woman who had mild COVID-19 (a few samples of this study predate the infection). Cell type and time point are not known. DNA of the CDR3: TGTGCCAGCAGCGCTCAAGAGACCCAGTACTTC. This translates into CASSAQETQYF. Full variable domain (remainder filled in from reference TRBV18 and TRBJ2-5): NAGVMQNPRHLVRRRGQEARLRCSPMKGHSHVYWYRQLPEEGLKFMVYLQKENIIDESGMPKERFSAEFPKEGPSILRIQQVVRGDSAAYFCASSAQETQYFGPGTRLLVL.